Listed here is a single T cell receptor beta chain. In terms of age and location, participants ranged from roughly 18 to 100 years and lived in about two dozen US areas. Cohort 3 donors were reported recovered after two negative PCRs, clearance, or symptom resolution. The record originates from a study of blood T cell repertoires in COVID-19. Per the authors' pipeline: From reference gene primer amplification, estimates of nucleated cell counts were derived. The assay was immunoSEQ multiplex PCR, and TCRdb's table has in-frame clones only and misses some. Clone size and V and J calls were adopted from that table, with D and trimming inferred from the DNA. The table has about 180,000 clones, more than 70% seen once; the top ten hold 15% to 20%. This TCR derives from a man aged 55 to 69 who had recovered from COVID-19. Sequences were obtained from PBMCs or T cells enriched from blood (not recorded which).

For the CDR3, the DNA is TGTGCCAGTAGTATCAAAGGGAGGATTCCATATCAGCCCCAGCATTTT. This sequence encodes CASSIKGRIPYQPQHF. The J gene is TRBJ1-5, the V gene TRBV19, with D uncertain. Germline CDR1 and CDR2: LNHDA and SQIVND (reference sequence). This CDR3 is 16 amino acids long. V gave up 3 bases and J gave up 5 bases, with 17 bases separating them.